This paragraph covers one T cell receptor beta chain sequence. Method: immunoSEQ multiplex PCR; TCRdb's copy keeps in-frame clones and lacks some. The sample has around 2,000,000 clones; approximately 95% are singletons. Germline CDR1 and CDR2: SGHVS and FQNEAQ. The CDR3 is 15 amino acids. The V end lost 0 bases, the J end lost 7 bases, and 13 bases lay between the germline ends. This sample was taken from a study of shared clonotypes between healthy human individuals. The source of this sequence is a young man in good health. The chain links TRBV7-8 to TRBJ1-5, with D unresolved. The material sequenced was naive CD4+ T cells sorted from blood. Subset in this sample: CD45RA+ positively selected. The CDR3, as DNA: TGTGCCAGCAGCTTAGCGTCTGGGTCCGGACAGCCCCAGCATTTT. Amino acids: CASSLASGSGQPQHF.